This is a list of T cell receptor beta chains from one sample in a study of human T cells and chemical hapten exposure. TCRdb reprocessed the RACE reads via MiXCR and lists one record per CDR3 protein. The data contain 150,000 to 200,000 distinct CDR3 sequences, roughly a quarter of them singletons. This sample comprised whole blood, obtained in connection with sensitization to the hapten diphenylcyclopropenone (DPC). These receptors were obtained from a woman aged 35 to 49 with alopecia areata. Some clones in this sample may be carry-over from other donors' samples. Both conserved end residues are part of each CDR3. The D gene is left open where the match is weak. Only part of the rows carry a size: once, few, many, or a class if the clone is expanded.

CDR3nt: TGCAGTGCTAGAGACCCGAGCGGGAGGGGGTTCGAGCAGTACTTC; CDR3aa: CSARDPSGRGFEQYF; v_gene: TRBV20-1; abundance: few; j_gene: TRBJ2-7; d_gene: TRBD2
CDR3nt: TGTGCCAGCAGCCTAAGAGGGACGTCCCACAATGAGCAGTTCTTC; CDR3aa: CASSLRGTSHNEQFF; v_gene: TRBV3-1; abundance: -; j_gene: TRBJ2-1; d_gene: -
CDR3nt: TGCAGCGTCCGCCTAGCGGGGAAAGACTACGAGCAGTACTTC; CDR3aa: CSVRLAGKDYEQYF; v_gene: TRBV29-1; abundance: -; j_gene: TRBJ2-7; d_gene: TRBD2
CDR3nt: TGTGCCAGCCGACTAACTCATGGGGAGCTGTTTTTT; CDR3aa: CASRLTHGELFF; v_gene: TRBV3-1; abundance: few; j_gene: TRBJ2-2; d_gene: -
CDR3nt: TGTGCCACCAGCAGCGGACAGGGGAGCGGAACTAATGAAAAACTGTTTTTT; CDR3aa: CATSSGQGSGTNEKLFF; v_gene: TRBV15; abundance: -; j_gene: TRBJ1-4; d_gene: TRBD1
CDR3nt: TGTGCCAGCAGTGACTACAGGGCCAATAATTCACCCCTCCACTTT; CDR3aa: CASSDYRANNSPLHF; v_gene: TRBV6-1; abundance: -; j_gene: TRBJ1-6; d_gene: -
CDR3nt: TGTGCCAGCTCCTCGGGGTGGAATTCACCCCTCCACTTT; CDR3aa: CASSSGWNSPLHF; v_gene: TRBV28; abundance: few; j_gene: TRBJ1-6; d_gene: -
CDR3nt: TGCAGTGCTAGGGGGACTAGCGGGAGCCGGAACACCGGGGAGCTGTTTTTT; CDR3aa: CSARGTSGSRNTGELFF; v_gene: TRBV20-1; abundance: -; j_gene: TRBJ2-2; d_gene: TRBD2
CDR3nt: TGTGCCAGCAGTGACGGACAGGGACATAATCAGCCCCAGCATTTT; CDR3aa: CASSDGQGHNQPQHF; v_gene: TRBV27; abundance: -; j_gene: TRBJ1-5; d_gene: TRBD1
CDR3nt: TGCGCCAGCAGCCCATCTTCGACTAGCGGGAGAGGAGGTGAGCAGTTCTTC; CDR3aa: CASSPSSTSGRGGEQFF; v_gene: TRBV4-3; abundance: once; j_gene: TRBJ2-1; d_gene: TRBD2
CDR3nt: TGTGCCAGCAGCTCGCAAGGGAGCGGGGTGGGATGGGATTTT; CDR3aa: CASSSQGSGVGWDF; v_gene: TRBV7-2; abundance: -; j_gene: TRBJ2-3; d_gene: TRBD2